The source of this T cell receptor (beta chain) is a study of blood T cell repertoires in COVID-19. At the level of the study: From the United States, Italy and Spain came samples of acute and convalescent COVID-19. T cells, B-cell-depleted T cells, or PBMCs supplied cDNA or gDNA.

With V trimmed by 3 bases and J by 5 bases, 9 bases remained unmatched. CDR1 is DFQATT, CDR2 SNEGSKA, per germline (reference sequence). CDR3 length: 15 residues. Generated by immunoSEQ multiplex PCR, the TCRdb table keeps only in-frame clones and is missing some. The sample contains fewer than 300,000 clones, about 88% of which appear only once. The receptor comes from a woman between 40 and 50 years old who had recovered from COVID-19. The V gene is TRBV20-1, the J gene TRBJ2-5; 10 positions match TRBD2. Material: peripheral blood. CDR3 loop: CSASRASGRGETQYF. In DNA, the CDR3 is TGCAGTGCTAGTCGGGCTAGCGGGAGAGGGGAGACCCAGTACTTC.